This T cell receptor beta chain emerged from a study of T cells in Graves' hyperthyroidism and ophthalmopathy. RNA transcripts were the template for amplifying TCR beta CDR3 regions. When the TCR CDR3 underwent first-round RT-PCR, the HTBI primer set was used. TCRdb re-called the multiplex PCR reads with MiXCR, one entry per CDR3 protein. The table includes hundreds of thousands of distinct CDR3 sequences, about 15% detected once. As to this clonotype: Its matching antigen is unknown. A single base separates this from a much larger clone, so it may be a read error.

Looked up from germline, CDR1 is SGHTA and CDR2 is FQGNSA. The CDR3 runs 15 residues. Diagnoses were established using clinical symptoms, serum thyroxine and TRAb, thyroid ultrasound and orbital computed tomography. Findings of the study overall: Blood shared most expanded thyroid clonotypes above 0.001.

This sequence joins TRBV7-2 and TRBJ2-3; TRBD2 is a possible D gene (6 bases). The material sequenced was blood. The sequence was obtained from a man aged 18 to 35 with Graves' ophthalmopathy. DNA for the CDR3: TGTGCCACCTCACAACAGGCGGGGAGCACAGGTACGCAGTATTTT. Protein product: CATSQQAGSTGTQYF. The whole variable domain, remainder taken from reference TRBV7-2 and TRBJ2-3, is GAGVSQSPSNKVTEKGKDVELRCDPISGHTALYWYRQSLGQGLEFLIYFQGNSAPDKSGLPSDRFSAERTGGSVSTLTIQRTQQEDSAVYLCATSQQAGSTGTQYFGPGTRLTVL.